A single sample gave rise to the 12 T cell receptor beta chains below, sequenced in a study of blood T cell repertoires in COVID-19. The protocol was immunoSEQ multiplex PCR, while the TCRdb copy is restricted to in-frame clones and leaves out a portion. The sample includes 150,000 to 180,000 clones, roughly 72% of them seen just once. Sequences were obtained from peripheral blood. The receptors here all came from a woman of 80 years or more with acute or convalescent COVID-19.

The genes are TRBV6-5 and TRBJ2-1; 7 bases agree with TRBD1. Unmatched junction bases numbered 11, after V lost 2 bases and J lost 7 bases. This CDR3 is built from 16 residues. Germline assignment: CDR1 MNHEY and CDR2 SVGAGI. CDR3 sequence: CASSYDKGTEVNEQFF. CDR3 nucleotides: TGTGCCAGCAGTTACGACAAGGGGACAGAAGTAAATGAGCAGTTCTTC.

This sequence joins TRBV3-1 (or the pseudogene TRBV3-2) and TRBJ1-1; D gene uncertain. The CDR3 has 13 residues. CDR1 LGHDT and CDR2 YNNKEL come from the germline V gene (reference sequence). V shed 5 bases and J shed 1 base, with 8 bases lying between them. CDR3: CASSFDSNTEAFF. Here the CDR3 DNA reads TGTGCCAGCAGCTTTGACTCGAACACTGAAGCTTTCTTT.

This chain connects TRBV4-3 to TRBJ2-7, with D maybe TRBD1 (5 bases). The CDR3 has 17 amino acids. Germline-derived CDR1 and CDR2 are LGHNA and YSLEER. The V end was cut by 0 bases, the J end by 3 bases, with 18 bases between. The CDR3 DNA reads as TGCGCCAGCAGCCAAGATAGTGGTGGCCAGGGCTACTACGAGCAGTACTTC. Encoded protein: CASSQDSGGQGYYEQYF.

V is TRBV5-1 and J is TRBJ2-7; 9 nucleotides agree with TRBD2. The CDR3 is made up of 15 amino acids. Germline CDR1 and CDR2: SGHRS and YFSETQ. Germline trimming cut 0 bases from V and 4 bases from J; bases unmatched to any gene: 5. The CDR3 is CASSLGLAGKYEQYF. In DNA form, the CDR3 reads TGCGCCAGCAGCTTGGGTCTAGCGGGAAAATACGAGCAGTACTTC.

This clone was counted between two and nine times. The chain recombines TRBV30 with TRBJ1-1; no reliable D call. Trimming took off 2 bases at V and 2 bases at J, with 12 bases between the two ends. The germline gives CDR1 GTSNPN, CDR2 SVGIG (reference sequence). The CDR3 runs 14 residues. CDR3 sequence reads: CAWSKVETNTEAFF. CDR3 bases: TGTGCCTGGAGTAAGGTTGAGACTAACACTGAAGCTTTCTTT.

This rearrangement joins TRBV24-1 to TRBJ2-7, with D possibly being TRBD1 (6 bases). The CDR3 has 16 residues. The ends were cut back, 10 bases at V and 2 bases at J, with 23 bases in the middle. The germline CDR1 and CDR2 sequences are KGHDR and SFDVKD. In DNA, the CDR3 is TGTGCCACTAATAACCTCGGACAGCGAATTACCTACGAGCAGTACTTC. The encoded protein is CATNNLGQRITYEQYF.

The chain is built from TRBV6-5 and TRBJ1-1; perhaps TRBD1 as D (5 bases). The CDR3 totals 14 residues. Germline assignment: CDR1 MNHEY and CDR2 SVGAGI. V lost 8 bases and J lost 0, with 13 bases in between. CDR3 loop: CASLIQVMNTEAFF. The CDR3 DNA sequence: TGTGCCAGCCTAATACAGGTCATGAACACTGAAGCTTTCTTT.

This rearrangement joins TRBV6-5 to TRBJ2-1; 12 positions match TRBD2. The CDR3 loop spans 15 amino acids. V lost 6 bases and J lost 6; bases outside the gene matches: 6. Germline CDR1 and CDR2: MNHEY and SVGAGI. The CDR3 is CASSSLAGGGNEQFF. The CDR3 DNA reads as TGTGCCAGCAGCTCGCTAGCGGGAGGGGGCAATGAGCAGTTCTTC.

The V call is TRBV5-1, the J call TRBJ1-1; 8 bases are shared with TRBD1. Trimming removed 4 bases from V and 1 base from J; junction bases left unmatched: 9. The CDR3 totals 16 residues. The germline gives CDR1 SGHRS, CDR2 YFSETQ. CDR3 loop: CASSGELGTGNTEAFF. CDR3 DNA: TGCGCCAGCAGCGGAGAACTTGGGACAGGGAACACTGAAGCTTTCTTT.

The CDR3 loop is CASEGTGLGYTF. The CDR3, as DNA: TGTGCCAGTGAAGGGACAGGGCTTGGCTACACCTTC. The V call is TRBV25-1, the J call TRBJ1-2; TRBD1 agrees at 9 bases. The CDR3 runs to 12 residues. Trimming at V came to 9 bases and at J to 7 bases, leaving 6 bases not matched to a gene. Looked up from germline, CDR1 is MGHDK and CDR2 is SYGVNS.

This clone has just one count. This chain links TRBV5-1 with TRBJ1-4, with 7 nucleotides matching TRBD1. Germline loops: CDR1 SGHRS, CDR2 YFSETQ. V gave up 4 bases and J gave up 7 bases; unmatched junction bases: 7. The CDR3 consists of 14 residues. CDR3 nucleotides: TGCGCCAGCAGCCCCCGGACAGGTTTTGAAAAACTGTTTTTT. Its protein is CASSPRTGFEKLFF.

The chain is built from TRBV7-9 and TRBJ1-5; the match to TRBD1 covers 9 bases. V lost 4 bases to trimming and J lost 4 bases; unmatched junction nucleotides: 2. The germline V gene has CDR1 SEHNR and CDR2 FQNEAQ (reference sequence). This CDR3 is built from 14 residues. CDR3 residues: CASSWTGANQPQHF. The CDR3 coding sequence is TGTGCCAGCAGCTGGACAGGGGCTAATCAGCCCCAGCATTTT.